This T cell receptor beta chain emerged from a study of beta chain features in type 1 diabetes listed by TCRdb under 2018. Notes on the research overall: No differences in mean age, gender distribution, total cell number or subset yield were found between patients and healthy donors. A total of over 90,000,000 sorted cells were examined across all samples, and a strong correlation was observed between cell number per subset and RNA yield. In the study, TCRB repertoires of sorted circulating CD4+ T cell subsets from recently diagnosed type 1 diabetes patients were compared with those of matched healthy donors. Regulatory and stem cell-like memory subsets were obtained from only 8 patients and roughly 8 healthy donors, while naive and central memory subsets were obtained from all 30 or so donors.

The High Capacity cDNA Reverse Transcription Kit was used to reverse transcribe all of the isolated RNA, meaning that expressed TCRB transcripts were what got sequenced. Naive, central memory and regulatory T cell samples underwent deep immunoSEQ sequencing, averaging approximately 3.5 million total reads per sample. Sorted cells were lysed in RLT buffer and RNA was extracted with DNase-treated RNeasy Micro or Mini kits, depending on cell number. Each cell subset was processed on its own to prevent cross-contamination, while patient and healthy donor samples were processed together. TCRB sequences were amplified from cDNA with the immunoSEQ multiplex PCR, producing 87-bp fragments spanning the CDR3 region. Sequencing of the amplicons was performed on the Illumina HiSeq platform. The paper's processing steps were these. PCR bias was corrected computationally using synthetic template baselines, and reads within Hamming distance 2 were collapsed, with unmergeable singletons discarded. Reads were aligned to IMGT to assign V, D and J genes, CDR3 length, and insertions or deletions at six rearrangement sites. Clonotype counts were normalized to sorted cell number within each subset before computing true diversity and Gini coefficients with the tcR R package. Repertoire sharing was quantified using the overlap coefficient calculated on TCRB nucleotide sequences. This immuneACCESS table, as held by TCRdb, lists in-frame sequences with V and J called but not all clones. Of the missing ones, under half trace to an unresolved V gene in checked studies; the others have no known cause. V and J calls and clone size are copied from that table; D and trimming were computed from the DNA. The sample table lists over 90,000 clones, approximately 30% of them with a count of one. Of the sample, about 0.57% is held by the ten largest clones.

In the case of this clone: The target of this receptor is not known. No much larger clone exists at a distance of one base, and base qualities are not known.

Overall results and qualifications from the work: The naive, central memory and regulatory TCRB repertoires appeared to resemble one another more closely among patients than among healthy donors. Fewer insertions and more nucleotide deletions at VDJ recombination sites were observed in patients with type 1 diabetes, implying thymic rearrangement abnormalities. HLA sub-analyses involved small numbers of individuals, so any influence of HLA type on TCRB rearrangement remained unresolved. Type 1 diabetes patients showed a moderate but significant shortening of TCRB CDR3 length in all four CD4+ subsets. PCR might favor shorter templates, but patient and control samples were amplified and corrected together, so any skew would affect both groups equally. Because cDNA was sequenced instead of genomic DNA, highly expressing activated cells could be over-represented, though the groups showed no difference in activation or CD3 levels.

Trimming takes 0 bases from V and 3 bases from J, and the germline ends sit 16 bases apart. CDR1 SGHDT and CDR2 YYEEEE were looked up in the germline V gene. The CDR3 spans 16 residues, from the cysteine through the phenylalanine. Of all the DNA, just the CDR3 is kept, 48 bases in frame from base 1. Each donor gave one peripheral blood draw, roughly 110 mL on average, collected into heparinised tubes. Naive, central memory, regulatory and stem cell-like memory CD4+ T cells were sorted on a BD FACSAria II using a panel including CD45RO, CCR7, CD25, CD127, CD95 and CD27. Every sorted population had a purity above 95%. PBMCs were isolated right away by Lymphoprep density gradient centrifugation and were stained directly, without culture. So that batch effects would be minimized, each experiment stained and sorted samples in pairs, pairing one healthy donor with one patient.

The sample taken for sequencing was central memory CD4+ T cells from blood. This sequence was found in a woman aged 18-29 years with type 1 diabetes. The chain was built from TRBV5-6 and TRBJ2-7; 5 matching bases give a weak D call of TRBD1. The DNA sequence reads TGTGCCAGCAGCTTGGATGTTTACAGTGGACACTACGAGCAGTACTTC. This is translated as CASSLDVYSGHYEQYF.